This T cell receptor (beta chain) appears in the sequencing data of a study of shared clonotypes between healthy human individuals. Whole-study context: For every donor, three CD4 naive, three CD4 memory, two CD8 naive and one CD8 memory plates were used. Points from the study as a whole: A handful of donors shared around 5.2% of their naive CD4 clonotypes. The researchers took only blood, and tissue repertoires probably look different.

Assay runs were performed at deep level. Method: immunoSEQ multiplex PCR; TCRdb's copy keeps in-frame clones and lacks some. The sample records about 2,100,000 clones, 85% to 95% being singletons. CDR3 size: 14 residues. Trimming took 4 bases from V and 6 from J; bases not matched to a gene: 5. Germline CDR1 reads SGHRS; CDR2 reads YFSETQ. Naivety among CD8 cells was defined by CD45RO negativity and positive CCR7 selection, thereby excluding terminally differentiated effector memory CD45RA+ cells. Points on this clone: Its antigen is currently unknown.

The chain joins TRBV5-1 to TRBJ2-7; 12 bases align to TRBD2. The sequence derives from a man between 18 and 35 years old in good health. Some clones in this sample may be carry-over from other donors' samples. The sample comprised naive CD8+ T cells from PBMCs. The CDR3 bases are TGCGCCAGCAGCGAGACTAGCGGGAGTCTCGAGCAGTACTTC. Its translation is CASSETSGSLEQYF.